This T cell receptor beta chain was recovered during a study of blood T cells in healthy people across ages. The CDR3 sequence is 16 residues long. With V trimmed by 2 bases and J by 2 bases, 5 bases remained unmatched. CDR1 is LNHDA and CDR2 is SQIVND in the germline V gene (reference sequence). General study results and limits: Across the age range, TCR beta diversity per million T cells fell in a roughly linear way.

PCR was performed a second time for roughly 7 to 12 cycles using a sample-barcoded 5' primer and a J-beta primer mix. The template-switch adaptor was a 5' adaptor with 12 random nucleotides. It tagged each cDNA molecule. Using its own MiXCR run on the 5' RACE reads, TCRdb lists one record per CDR3 protein. Of around 790,000 distinct CDR3 sequences listed, more than 40% are singletons. Details on this clonotype: The antigen is unknown.

The V call is TRBV19, the J call TRBJ1-2, with 10 bases lining up with TRBD1. The specimen was blood. The TCR was taken from a man in his 60s in good health. CDR3 amino acids: CASSIPPGQGNYGYTF. CDR3 nucleotides: TGTGCCAGTAGTATACCCCCGGGACAGGGGAACTATGGCTACACCTTC.